These T cell receptor beta chains were read from a single sample in a study of OX40 agonist ivuxolimab in advanced cancers. The repertoire was sequenced with immunoSEQ multiplex PCR; TCRdb's copy has only in-frame clones and lacks some. The repertoire holds around 80,000 clones, with around 93% as singletons. Specimen: CD4+ or CD8+ T cells sorted from blood, collected in a trial of the OX40 agonist ivuxolimab. All receptors come from an adult with an advanced solid tumor such as melanoma, head and neck, liver or kidney cancer. Each CDR3 is given with its conserved first and last residue. D genes are given only for firm matches. Clone size, where shown, is once, few, many, or a class for clones that have expanded.

clone_size j_call v_call d_call cdr3_aa cdr3_nt
- TRBJ2-7 TRBV29-1 - CSVEGGLYEQYF TGCAGCGTTGAAGGGGGGCTCTACGAGCAGTACTTC
- TRBJ2-3 TRBV6-5 - CASSYSAVNTDTQYF TGTGCCAGCAGTTACTCCGCAGTGAATACGGATACGCAGTATTTT
- TRBJ2-5 TRBV4-1 - CASSQEGGFQETQYF TGCGCCAGCAGCCAAGAGGGGGGTTTCCAAGAGACCCAGTACTTC
- TRBJ1-1 TRBV6-5 TRBD1 CASRWGTGGTEAFF TGTGCCAGCCGGTGGGGGACAGGGGGCACTGAAGCTTTCTTT
- TRBJ2-7 TRBV6-5 - CASTPYRTLSYEQYF TGTGCCAGCACCCCCTACAGGACCCTCTCCTACGAGCAGTACTTC
- TRBJ2-3 TRBV27 - CASSLRGDTQYF TGTGCCAGCAGTTTACGCGGGGATACGCAGTATTTT
- TRBJ1-5 TRBV19 TRBD1 CASTNTGQGVYQPQHF TGTGCCAGTACCAACACCGGACAGGGGGTATATCAGCCCCAGCATTTT
- TRBJ1-6 TRBV7-2 - CASSLGNSPLHF TGTGCCAGCAGCTTAGGAAATTCACCCCTCCACTTT
- TRBJ2-1 TRBV2 TRBD2 CATQGTSGVNEQFF TGTGCCACCCAGGGGACTAGCGGGGTAAATGAGCAGTTCTTC
few TRBJ2-7 TRBV7-6 - CASSLAPGGKTYEQYF TGTGCCAGCAGCTTAGCCCCAGGGGGGAAGACCTACGAGCAGTACTTC
- TRBJ2-7 TRBV6-6 - CASRDSYEQYF TGTGCCAGCAGGGACTCCTACGAGCAGTACTTC
- TRBJ1-3 TRBV7-8 - CASSWGADSGNTIYF TGTGCCAGCAGTTGGGGGGCGGACTCTGGAAACACCATATATTTT
- TRBJ1-5 TRBV7-9 TRBD1 CASSLSGTGNGAPQPQHF TGTGCCAGCAGCTTAAGTGGGACAGGGAACGGAGCGCCTCAGCCCCAGCATTTT
- TRBJ2-7 TRBV30 - CAWSFYGHGSYEQYF TGTGCCTGGTCCTTTTATGGGCATGGGTCCTACGAGCAGTACTTC
once TRBJ1-1 TRBV15 TRBD1 CATSRDRGTGATEAFF TGTGCCACCAGCAGAGATAGGGGGACAGGGGCCACTGAAGCTTTCTTT
once TRBJ2-3 TRBV6-4 - CASSDRAGGTDTQYF TGTGCCAGCAGTGATAGAGCGGGCGGGACAGATACGCAGTATTTT
once TRBJ2-7 TRBV5-5 TRBD1 CASSEYRGRAPYEQYF TGTGCCAGCAGCGAGTACAGGGGAAGGGCTCCCTACGAGCAGTACTTC
- TRBJ2-2 TRBV18 - CASSPLQGQNTGELFF TGTGCCAGCTCACCATTGCAGGGACAAAACACCGGGGAGCTGTTTTTT
- TRBJ2-1 TRBV4-1 TRBD2 CASSQEGTSGGLNEQFF TGCGCCAGCAGCCAAGAGGGGACTAGCGGGGGCCTAAATGAGCAGTTCTTC
- TRBJ1-1 TRBV7-9 - CASSLGQQAFF TGTGCCAGCAGCTTAGGACAGCAAGCTTTCTTT
- TRBJ1-1 TRBV6-5 - CASSYSGALKTEAFF TGTGCCAGCAGTTACTCGGGGGCATTGAAGACTGAAGCTTTCTTT
- TRBJ2-7 TRBV6-5 TRBD1 CASRERQGLHEQYF TGTGCCAGCAGGGAGAGACAGGGATTACACGAGCAGTACTTC
- TRBJ2-7 TRBV6-5 TRBD1 CASSYRDRAYEQYF TGTGCCAGCAGTTACCGGGACAGGGCCTACGAGCAGTACTTC
- TRBJ1-6 TRBV13 TRBD1 CASSSLNRDSVNSPLHF TGTGCCAGCAGCTCTCTAAACCGGGACAGCGTTAATTCACCCCTCCACTTT
- TRBJ1-5 TRBV6-5 TRBD1 CASGTTGSNQPQHF TGTGCCAGCGGTACGACAGGGAGCAATCAGCCCCAGCATTTT
- TRBJ1-1 TRBV4-1 - CASSQQGVATEAFF TGCGCCAGCAGCCAGCAGGGTGTGGCCACTGAAGCTTTCTTT
- TRBJ1-5 TRBV27 TRBD1 CASNTGAQPQHF TGTGCCAGTAATACAGGGGCTCAGCCCCAGCATTTT
- TRBJ2-1 TRBV7-7 TRBD2 CASSLAEGTREYNEQFF TGTGCCAGCAGCTTAGCGGAGGGGACTAGGGAGTACAATGAGCAGTTCTTC
- TRBJ1-1 TRBV15 - CATSRDRSRVNGAFF TGTGCCACCAGCAGAGATCGGAGTCGGGTAAATGGGGCTTTCTTT
once TRBJ2-1 TRBV6-1 - CASSDLTGDPHEQFF TGTGCCAGCAGTGATTTGACGGGAGACCCCCATGAGCAGTTCTTC
once TRBJ2-3 TRBV10-3 TRBD1 CAIRATGQEESTDTQYF TGTGCCATCAGAGCCACTGGACAGGAGGAATCCACAGATACGCAGTATTTT
- TRBJ1-5 TRBV5-5 TRBD1 CASSSGQSNQPQHF TGTGCCAGCAGCTCGGGACAGTCGAATCAGCCCCAGCATTTT
- TRBJ2-5 TRBV7-2 - CASSLNPRETQYF TGTGCCAGCAGCTTAAATCCAAGGGAGACCCAGTACTTC
- TRBJ2-2 TRBV4-1 - CASSETQWELFF TGCGCCAGCAGCGAAACCCAGTGGGAGCTGTTTTTT
once TRBJ1-1 TRBV7-8 - CASSPSDRSLEGTEAFF TGTGCCAGCAGCCCCTCGGACCGGTCTCTAGAAGGGACTGAAGCTTTCTTT
- TRBJ1-3 TRBV6-1 - CASSDSSGNTIYF TGTGCCAGCAGTGACAGCTCTGGAAACACCATATATTTT
- TRBJ2-4 TRBV6-6 - CASSPQGELDIQYF TGTGCCAGCAGTCCCCAGGGAGAACTAGACATTCAGTACTTC
- TRBJ1-2 TRBV5-1 TRBD1 CASSLAWDRPFDYGYTF TGCGCCAGCAGCTTGGCCTGGGACAGGCCCTTCGACTATGGCTACACCTTC
- TRBJ2-5 TRBV7-9 TRBD1 CASQGVLKETQYF TGTGCCAGCCAGGGGGTACTCAAAGAGACCCAGTACTTC
- TRBJ1-5 TRBV4-1 TRBD1 CASGQAGGVGNQPQHF TGCGCCAGCGGACAGGCGGGGGGCGTCGGTAATCAGCCCCAGCATTTT
- TRBJ1-2 TRBV7-9 - CASSLAGYYGYTF TGTGCCAGCAGCTTAGCAGGGTACTATGGCTACACCTTC
- TRBJ2-2 TRBV11-2 TRBD1 CASSLDRGLYTGELFF TGTGCCAGCAGCCTGGACAGGGGGCTTTATACCGGGGAGCTGTTTTTT
- TRBJ1-1 TRBV27 - CATTRGTEAFF TGTGCCACCACCAGGGGCACTGAAGCTTTCTTT
- TRBJ1-1 TRBV4-1 - CASSPLPGGDNTEAFF TGCGCCAGCAGCCCCCTCCCAGGTGGGGATAACACTGAAGCTTTCTTT
- TRBJ2-1 TRBV19 TRBD2 CASTLGLAGGYNEQFF TGTGCCAGTACCCTGGGACTAGCGGGGGGGTACAATGAGCAGTTCTTC